The next 10 T cell receptor beta chains were all read from a single sample in a study of cytomegalovirus exposure and HLA in healthy donors. Data came from immunoSEQ multiplex PCR; TCRdb stores just in-frame clones and leaves some out. The table has 150,000 to 200,000 clones, 84% seen once. The sequencing sample was made of PBMCs. The source is a man younger than 35 in good health and CMV-seropositive.

The chain links TRBV28 to TRBJ1-4, with D tentatively TRBD1 (6 bases). CDR3 length: 17 residues. Germline CDR1 MDHEN, CDR2 SYDVKM. Deletions cut 6 bases from V and 4 bases from J, with 21 bases between. DNA for the CDR3: TGTGCCAGCAGCCCCGGGACACTCTGGTTGGGTAATGAAAAACTGTTTTTT. It codes for CASSPGTLWLGNEKLFF.

This rearrangement joins TRBV9 to TRBJ2-1; weak D call: TRBD1 (6 bases). This CDR3 has 14 amino acids. CDR1 SGDLS and CDR2 YYNGEE come from the germline V gene. Trimming removed 4 bases at V and 7 bases at J, with 15 bases between. Written as DNA, the CDR3 is TGTGCCAGCAGCCCCCGGGGCCAGGGGAATGAGCAGTTCTTC. It is translated as CASSPRGQGNEQFF.

The rearrangement links TRBV6-1 to TRBJ2-1, with D possibly TRBD2 on 5 matching bases. The V gene's germline CDR1 is MNHNS and CDR2 SASEGT. V lost 5 bases, J lost 8 bases, and 16 bases lay in between. The CDR3 runs to 14 residues. CDR3: CASSPLSRGHEQFF. For the CDR3, the DNA is TGTGCCAGCAGTCCCCTTAGTCGGGGTCATGAGCAGTTCTTC.

This clone was observed a single time. The rearrangement links TRBV28 to TRBJ2-7; possible D gene TRBD2, 6 bases. The germline CDR1 and CDR2 sequences are MDHEN and SYDVKM. Trimming left V 5 bases short and J 0 bases short, with 20 bases between. The CDR3 has 17 amino acids. The CDR3 loop is CASSEPRGGASSYEQYF. In nucleotides, the CDR3 is TGTGCCAGCAGTGAGCCCCGAGGCGGGGCAAGCTCCTACGAGCAGTACTTC.

The chain employs TRBV5-1 and TRBJ2-1, with 11 nucleotides matching TRBD2. Germline lookup yields CDR1 SGHRS and CDR2 YFSETQ. This CDR3 has 16 residues. J was trimmed by 6 bases and V by 4 bases; bases with no gene match: 9. CDR3 in DNA: TGCGCCAGCAGCCCAACCGGGACTAGCGGACGCAATGAGCAGTTCTTC. Its translation: CASSPTGTSGRNEQFF.

V usage is TRBV7-2 and J usage is TRBJ2-2; 11 positions match TRBD1. Germline V gene sequence: CDR1 SGHTA, CDR2 FQGNSA. The V gene end was trimmed by 5 bases and the J gene end by 5 bases; junction bases not matched to a gene: 4. CDR3 length: 15 residues. CDR3 DNA: TGTGCCAGCAGCAGGGACAGGGGGAGTACCGGGGAGCTGTTTTTT. It encodes CASSRDRGSTGELFF.

Here the CDR3 DNA reads TGCAGCGTTTGGCAGGGAGGGATTCAGTACTTC. Translation: CSVWQGGIQYF. This chain links TRBV29-1 with TRBJ2-4; 7 bases are a match to TRBD2. Unmatched junction bases numbered 5, after V lost 5 bases and J lost 10 bases. Per the germline V gene, CDR1 is SQVTM and CDR2 is ANQGSEA. This CDR3 has 11 amino acids.

The table lists this clone with a count of one. V gene TRBV27 combines with J gene TRBJ2-1; 10 bases fit TRBD2. J lost 3 bases, V lost 4 bases, and 3 bases had no gene match. Germline assignment: CDR1 MNHEY and CDR2 SMNVEV (reference sequence). CDR3 size: 15 residues. CDR3 residues: CASSSWTSGYNEQFF. The CDR3 bases are TGTGCCAGCAGTTCCTGGACTAGCGGCTACAATGAGCAGTTCTTC.

This chain connects TRBV6-5 to TRBJ2-1; 8 bases align to TRBD2. The CDR3 totals 13 residues. Germline V lookup: CDR1 MNHEY, CDR2 SVGAGI. The J segment lost 2 bases and the V segment lost 9 bases, leaving 3 bases of the junction unmatched. The CDR3 loop is CASVSGTYNEQFF. The CDR3 DNA is TGTGCCAGTGTTAGCGGGACCTACAATGAGCAGTTCTTC.

V is TRBV6-1 and J is TRBJ2-2; D might be TRBD1 (5 bases). The germline V gene encodes CDR1 MNHNS and CDR2 SASEGT. Deletions cut 6 bases from V and 5 bases from J, with 13 bases between. The CDR3 loop spans 14 amino acids. As DNA, the CDR3 is TGTGCCAGCAGAGTCCTGGCAGGGACCGGGGAGCTGTTTTTT. It yields the protein CASRVLAGTGELFF.